Presented here are 8 T cell receptor beta chains from one specimen sequenced in a study of blood T cell repertoires in COVID-19. Repertoires were generated with immunoSEQ multiplex PCR, while TCRdb's copy carries only in-frame clones and drops some. Counted here are more than 200,000 clones, approximately 90% occurring once; the ten biggest clones make up 3.5% to 4.5%. The sequencing sample was made of PBMCs or T cells enriched from blood (not recorded which). The receptors shown here come from a woman younger than 45 who had recovered from COVID-19.

The chain links TRBV28 to TRBJ1-5; weak D call: TRBD1 (5 bases). Germline V gene sequence: CDR1 MDHEN, CDR2 SYDVKM. The CDR3 contains 18 residues. Trimming pared 1 base from V and 5 bases from J, leaving 21 bases between. The CDR3 spells CASSLSKIGPPGDQPQHF. The CDR3, as DNA: TGTGCCAGCAGTTTATCTAAAATTGGTCCTCCGGGGGATCAGCCCCAGCATTTT.

The chain has TRBV7-2 and TRBJ2-7; 10 bases are a match to TRBD1. The CDR3 runs 14 residues. Per the germline V gene, CDR1 is SGHTA and CDR2 is FQGNSA. J lost 6 bases, V lost 5 bases, and 7 bases had no gene match. In nucleotides, the CDR3 is TGTGCCAGCAGCGCCGGGACAGGGGCTGTCGAGCAGTACTTC. Translated, it gives CASSAGTGAVEQYF.

This clone was observed a single time. V and J are TRBV28 and TRBJ1-6, with 7 positions matching TRBD1. CDR1 is MDHEN, CDR2 SYDVKM, per germline. J gave up 3 bases and V 1 base, and 9 bases lay outside the gene matches. The CDR3 runs 18 residues. CDR3 nucleotides: TGTGCCAGCAGTTTATCGTTCCTTACAGGGGACTATAATTCACCCCTCCACTTT. It specifies CASSLSFLTGDYNSPLHF.

The chain couples TRBV28 to TRBJ2-3; a weak D match, TRBD2 (6 bases). Germline CDR1 reads MDHEN; CDR2 reads SYDVKM. The CDR3 length is 18 residues. V was shortened by 5 bases and J by 0 bases, with 21 bases between the two germline ends. In DNA, the CDR3 is TGTGCCAGCAGTCCCCCCGCCGGGGGAAGGACTAGCACAGATACGCAGTATTTT. It yields the protein CASSPPAGGRTSTDTQYF.

The CDR3 protein is CASSLDRVTDTQYF. As DNA, the CDR3 is TGTGCCAGCAGCTTAGACAGGGTGACAGATACGCAGTATTTT. The chain couples TRBV7-2 to TRBJ2-3; D possibly corresponds to TRBD1 (6 bases). The CDR3 covers 14 residues. Germline lookup yields CDR1 SGHTA and CDR2 FQGNSA. V was pared by 1 base and J by 3 bases, with 8 bases between.

V and J are TRBV18 and TRBJ1-2; tentative D call: TRBD1 (5 bases). Germline V CDR1 and CDR2: KGHSH, LQKENI. The V and J ends lost 6 bases and 2 bases respectively, with 13 bases between them. The CDR3 is 14 amino acids. The CDR3 reads CASSTRVENYGYTF. The CDR3, as DNA: TGTGCCAGCTCGACCAGGGTCGAGAACTATGGCTACACCTTC.

The rearrangement uses TRBV4-3 and TRBJ1-5; D is uncertain. With 4 bases removed from V and 0 bases from J, the gap between germline ends came to 10 bases. This CDR3 spans 15 amino acids. Germline V lookup: CDR1 LGHNA, CDR2 YSLEER. CDR3 bases: TGCGCCAGCAGCCTAGCCGCCAGTAGCAATCAGCCCCAGCATTTT. This codes for CASSLAASSNQPQHF.

This chain uses TRBV27 with TRBJ2-7; 11 bases map to TRBD2. This CDR3 comprises 13 residues. Per the germline V gene, CDR1 is MNHEY and CDR2 is SMNVEV (reference sequence). The V and J ends lost 4 bases and 4 bases, in that order; junction bases with no gene match: 0. CDR3 sequence: CASSSSGRYEQYF. The CDR3 nucleotides read TGTGCCAGCAGTTCTAGCGGGAGGTACGAGCAGTACTTC.